A single sample gave rise to the 28 T cell receptor beta chains below, sequenced in a study of low-dose radiotherapy and immunotherapy resistance in tumors. First-strand cDNA used TRAV- and TRBV-specific primers, covering alpha and beta chains. Amplification, which lasted 20 PCR cycles, used a constant-region primer and V-primer adapter to amplify TCRs. TCRdb independently ran MiXCR on the reads; one entry per CDR3 protein. The sample holds almost 45,000 distinct CDR3 sequences, 25% seen once. Stated time point: after trial treatment. Treatment of the sample: LDRT plus nivolumab, ipilimumab, low-dose cyclophosphamide and aspirin (RACIN trial). Here the sequenced sample was PBMCs, taken after low-dose radiotherapy plus immunotherapy. These receptors came from a male donor with prostate cancer.

The table lists this clonotype with many counts. At one of its ends the junction is not consistent with the germline gene, which may arise from a read error. The chain uses TRBV5-1 and TRBJ2-3, with D possibly matching TRBD2 (6 bases). The CDR3 loop spans 14 amino acids. Looked up from germline, CDR1 is SGHRS and CDR2 is YFSETQ. The CDR3 DNA reads TGCGCCAGCAGCCAAACTACTAGCACCGATACGCAGTATTTT. The encoded protein is CASSQTTSTDTQYF.

This clonotype was seen many times. V and J are TRBV5-1 and TRBJ2-7; 7 bases are shared with TRBD1. Germline CDR1 is SGHRS and CDR2 is YFSETQ. The CDR3 spans 16 residues. J lost 1 base, V lost 5 bases, and 12 bases had no gene match. The CDR3 sequence: CASRRSGQAPSYEQYF. CDR3 bases: TGCGCCAGCAGGCGTAGTGGACAGGCTCCGTCCTACGAGCAGTACTTC.

This clonotype has ten or more counts. The gene calls are TRBV6-5 and TRBJ2-3; D is unresolved. This CDR3 spans 18 amino acids. Per germline, CDR1 MNHEY and CDR2 SVGAGI. Between the trimmed V and J ends, which lost 4 bases and 3 bases, there was a span of 23 bases. CDR3 in DNA: TGTGCCAGCAGTTTGATTCGGGCGCAACCTATTGGAACAGATACGCAGTATTTT. Translation gives CASSLIRAQPIGTDTQYF.

Concerning this clonotype itself: One end of the junction varies from germline; a read error may be responsible. The chain is built from TRBV7-4 and TRBJ2-7, with unresolved D. Germline V gene data show CDR1 as SGHVT and CDR2 as SQSDAQ. The CDR3 spans 12 residues. For the CDR3, the DNA is TGTGCCAGCAGCTTAGCGGAACTACCCTATCACTTC. As protein: CASSLAELPYHF.

At least ten counts were recorded for this clonotype. V gene TRBV27 combines with J gene TRBJ1-6; weak D call: TRBD1 (5 bases). The CDR3 has 14 amino acids. V gave up 6 bases and J gave up 4 bases, with 10 bases separating them. Germline V gene lookup returns CDR1 MNHEY and CDR2 SMNVEV (reference sequence). The CDR3 region has the DNA TGTGCCAGCAGCGCTAGGGGTTATAATTCACCCCTCCACTTT. The encoded protein is CASSARGYNSPLHF.

Concerning this clonotype: With a far larger clone one base away, a read error is the likely cause. V is TRBV5-1 and J is TRBJ2-1, with D maybe TRBD1 (5 bases). The germline V and J ends were trimmed by 0 bases and 10 bases, with 17 bases remaining between them. The CDR3 totals 15 residues. Germline V gene data show CDR1 as SGHRS and CDR2 as YFSETQ. Here the CDR3 reads CASSLVAGNIYEQFF. As DNA, the CDR3 is TGCGCCAGCAGCTTGGTGGCAGGGAATATCTACGAGCAGTTCTTC. Drawing the rest from reference TRBV5-1 and TRBJ2-1, the complete variable domain is KAGVTQTPRYLIKTRGQQVTLSCSPISGHRSVSWYQQTPGQGLQFLFEYFSETQRNKGNFPGRFSGRQFSNSRSEMNVSTLELGDSALYLCASSLVAGNIYEQFFGPGTRLTVL.

The chain carries TRBV9 and TRBJ2-7, with a tentative D call TRBD2 (7 bases). The V end was cut by 4 bases, the J end by 2 bases, with 13 bases between. The germline gives CDR1 SGDLS, CDR2 YYNGEE. The CDR3 is 14 residues long. In nucleotides, the CDR3 is TGTGCCAGCAGCCCCGGGGGGCGCACCTACGAGCAGTACTTC. This codes for CASSPGGRTYEQYF. The full variable domain, completed using reference TRBV9 and TRBJ2-7, is DSGVTQTPKHLITATGQRVTLRCSPRSGDLSVYWYQQSLDQGLQFLIQYYNGEERAKGNILERFSAQQFPDLHSELNLSSLELGDSALYFCASSPGGRTYEQYFGPGTRLTVT.

This clonotype was detected ten times or more. The genes are TRBV7-2 and TRBJ2-5; 7 nucleotides align to TRBD2. The CDR3 runs to 14 residues. Germline CDR1 reads SGHTA; CDR2 reads FQGNSA. CDR3 sequence: CAKGSGYARGTQYF. Here the CDR3 DNA reads TGTGCTAAGGGTAGCGGGTACGCAAGAGGGACCCAGTACTTC.

This clonotype was picked up many times. The CDR3 is CAWSLPGTHGGNEQYF. The CDR3 nucleotides are TGTGCCTGGAGTCTACCCGGGACCCACGGTGGAAACGAGCAGTACTTC. The rearrangement joins TRBV30 to TRBJ2-7, with D perhaps TRBD1 or TRBD2 (5 bases each). Germline V gives CDR1 GTSNPN, CDR2 SVGIG (reference sequence). The ends were cut back, 2 bases at V and 5 bases at J, with 22 bases in the middle. The CDR3 runs 16 residues.

As concerns this clonotype: This likely traces to a read error, being one base from a far larger clone. DNA of the CDR3: TGCGCCAGCCGGAGGCAGGTCGGCGAGCAGTACTTC. Translation gives CASRRQVGEQYF. The J gene is TRBJ2-7, the V gene TRBV13, with a tentative D call TRBD2 (5 bases). This CDR3 is built from 12 residues. Per the germline V gene, CDR1 is PRHDT and CDR2 is FYEKMQ (reference sequence).

This clonotype was observed at least ten times. The chain carries TRBV27 and TRBJ1-1; D is unclear. Germline loops: CDR1 MNHEY, CDR2 SMNVEV (reference sequence). The V end was cut by 11 bases, the J end by 2 bases, with 15 bases between. This CDR3 is 13 amino acids long. This chain's CDR3 is CAARAPVNTEAFF. In DNA form, the CDR3 reads TGTGCCGCCCGGGCCCCAGTAAACACTGAAGCTTTCTTT.

This clonotype was counted many times. V usage is TRBV28 and J usage is TRBJ2-7; TRBD1 aligns across 10 bases. CDR3 length: 14 amino acids. With 8 bases clipped from V and 5 bases from J, the junction kept 9 bases outside the gene matches. Germline-derived CDR1 and CDR2 are MDHEN and SYDVKM. The CDR3 region is CASRLGQGSNEQYF. The DNA of the CDR3 is TGTGCCAGCCGACTGGGACAGGGGAGCAACGAGCAGTACTTC.

Comments on this clonotype: The CDR3 ends on some other residue instead of the conserved phenylalanine or tryptophan, so this is likely a read error. The chain has TRBV27 and TRBJ2-7; D is possibly TRBD1 (6 bases). Between the trimmed V and J ends, which lost 8 bases and 3 bases, there was a span of 23 bases. Germline V CDR1 and CDR2: MNHEY, SMNVEV (reference sequence). The CDR3 covers 16 residues. Here the CDR3 reads CASRGGRRTENYEQYL. CDR3 bases: TGTGCCAGCCGCGGCGGCCGAAGGACAGAGAACTACGAGCAGTACCTC.

This clonotype has at least ten counts. The chain is built from TRBV7-7 and TRBJ2-5; 11 nucleotides agree with TRBD2. Per germline, CDR1 SSHAT and CDR2 FNYEAQ (reference sequence). V dropped 5 bases and J dropped 5; count of bases not matched to a gene: 7. The CDR3 length is 15 residues. DNA for the CDR3: TGTGCCAGCAGCAGTAGCGGGGGGGCCATGGAGACCCAGTACTTC. Residues: CASSSSGGAMETQYF.

A remark on this clonotype: With only one base between it and a far larger clone, this is likely a read error. The chain is built from TRBV29-1 and TRBJ2-1; D unresolved. The CDR3 contains 12 residues. Germline V gives CDR1 SQVTM, CDR2 ANQGSEA. V lost 5 bases, J lost 10 bases, and 15 bases lay in between. CDR3 bases: TGCAGCGTTAAGGGCAGGACCTACGAGCAGTTCTTC. The encoded protein is CSVKGRTYEQFF.

CDR3 region: CASSPRDKLFF. DNA of the CDR3: TGTGCCAGCAGCCCGCGGGACAAACTGTTTTTT. J is TRBJ1-4 and V is TRBV28; D possibly corresponds to TRBD1 (5 bases). The CDR3 is 11 residues long. Trimming cost V 6 bases and J 11 bases, with 10 bases left between them. Germline lookup yields CDR1 MDHEN and CDR2 SYDVKM. The complete variable domain, with remaining parts taken from reference TRBV28 and TRBJ1-4, reads DVKVTQSSRYLVKRTGEKVFLECVQDMDHENMFWYRQDPGLGLRLIYFSYDVKMKEKGDIPEGYSVSREKKERFSLILESASTNQTSMYLCASSPRDKLFFGSGTQLSVL.

A remark on this clonotype: A far larger clone is off by one base, so a read error is likely. Here the CDR3 DNA reads TGTGCCAGCAGCTCTTACAACCTAGCGTCCTCCTACAATGAGCAGTTCTTC. Protein: CASSSYNLASSYNEQFF. This rearrangement joins TRBV28 to TRBJ2-1; D is possibly TRBD2 (6 bases). The CDR3 is made up of 17 amino acids. Trimming removed 6 bases at V and 0 bases at J, with 18 bases between. Germline loops: CDR1 MDHEN, CDR2 SYDVKM.

Of note for this clonotype: This likely traces to a read error, being one base from a far larger clone. The V call is TRBV7-8, the J call TRBJ1-1; 9 bases map to TRBD1. CDR1 and CDR2 from the germline V gene are SGHVS and FQNEAQ. The CDR3 runs 16 residues. V shed 5 bases and J 2 bases; nucleotides not matched to a gene: 9. The CDR3: CASSDLQGAGNTEAFF. CDR3 nucleotides: TGTGCCAGCAGCGACTTACAGGGGGCTGGAAACACTGAAGCTTTCTTT.

This clonotype has ten or more counts. The chain uses TRBV25-1 and TRBJ2-7; 12 nucleotides align to TRBD2. There are 14 residues in the CDR3. Germline CDR1 MGHDK, CDR2 SYGVNS. V lost 4 bases, J lost 7 bases, and 5 bases stayed unmatched. This CDR3 is CASSAGLAGSEQYF. CDR3 sequence (DNA): TGTGCCAGCAGTGCGGGACTAGCGGGTTCTGAGCAGTACTTC.

This clonotype was observed many times. The rearrangement joins TRBV6-6 to TRBJ2-2, with TRBD2 identical over 11 bases. With V trimmed by 9 bases and J by 7 bases, 10 bases remained unmatched. This CDR3 is built from 15 residues. Germline CDR1 MNHNY, CDR2 SVGAGI (reference sequence). The CDR3 DNA is TGTGCCAGTACACCTACTAGCGGGGGAATCGGGGAGCTGTTTTTT. It yields the protein CASTPTSGGIGELFF.

This clonotype was seen ten or more times. The chain uses TRBV9 and TRBJ1-5; possible D gene TRBD1, 6 bases. This CDR3 spans 15 amino acids. V lost 4 bases to trimming and J lost 2 bases, with 13 bases between them. Germline V gene lookup returns CDR1 SGDLS and CDR2 YYNGEE. CDR3 bases: TGTGCCAGCAGCAAACAGGGAGGGGGCAATCAGCCCCAGCATTTT. Its protein product is CASSKQGGGNQPQHF.

At least ten counts were recorded for this clonotype. This sequence joins TRBV28 and TRBJ2-5; 7 nucleotides agree with TRBD2. In germline, CDR1 is MDHEN, CDR2 SYDVKM. The length of the CDR3 is 16 residues. V lost 6 bases, J lost 2 bases, and 12 bases stayed unmatched. CDR3 sequence reads: CASRLVGGYRQETQYF. CDR3 bases: TGTGCCAGCAGGTTGGTGGGGGGGTATCGACAAGAGACCCAGTACTTC. Filled out from reference TRBV28 and TRBJ2-5, the complete variable domain reads DVKVTQSSRYLVKRTGEKVFLECVQDMDHENMFWYRQDPGLGLRLIYFSYDVKMKEKGDIPEGYSVSREKKERFSLILESASTNQTSMYLCASRLVGGYRQETQYFGPGTRLLVL.

On this clonotype itself: A far larger clone lies a single base away; this is likely a read error. V usage is TRBV5-4 and J usage is TRBJ1-4; D is ambiguous. Germline CDR1 SGHNT, CDR2 YYREEE (reference sequence). CDR3 length equals 14 residues. The CDR3 nucleotides read TGTGCCAGCAGCCGGCCCTCAACTAATGAAAATCTGTTTTTT. It encodes CASSRPSTNENLFF.

This clonotype was picked up many times. J is TRBJ1-2 and V is TRBV5-1; 9 nucleotides match TRBD1. CDR3 length: 15 residues. Germline CDR1 SGHRS, CDR2 YFSETQ. With 5 bases clipped from V and 6 bases from J, the junction kept 11 bases outside the gene matches. CDR3: CASSSGTGWGNGYTF. CDR3 in DNA: TGCGCCAGCAGTTCCGGGACAGGGTGGGGCAATGGCTACACCTTC. Full variable domain (missing parts from reference TRBV5-1 and TRBJ1-2): KAGVTQTPRYLIKTRGQQVTLSCSPISGHRSVSWYQQTPGQGLQFLFEYFSETQRNKGNFPGRFSGRQFSNSRSEMNVSTLELGDSALYLCASSSGTGWGNGYTFGSGTRLTVV.

This clonotype showed up many times. J is TRBJ1-2 and V is TRBV5-1; 7 nucleotides agree with TRBD1. The V segment lost 4 bases and the J segment 8 bases; nucleotides outside the gene matches: 5. This CDR3 has 12 residues. Per germline, CDR1 SGHRS and CDR2 YFSETQ. CDR3 region: CASSADREGYTF. The CDR3 DNA sequence: TGCGCCAGCAGCGCCGACAGGGAAGGCTACACCTTC. The variable domain in full, completed from reference TRBV5-1 and TRBJ1-2, reads KAGVTQTPRYLIKTRGQQVTLSCSPISGHRSVSWYQQTPGQGLQFLFEYFSETQRNKGNFPGRFSGRQFSNSRSEMNVSTLELGDSALYLCASSADREGYTFGSGTRLTVV.

This clonotype was seen only a few times. The V call is TRBV11-2, the J call TRBJ2-3; D not resolved. The CDR3 runs 15 residues. V lost 5 bases and J 0 bases, leaving 12 bases between the germline ends. The germline CDR1 and CDR2 sequences are SGHAT and FQNNGV. The CDR3 nucleotides are TGTGCCAGCAGCCCCTCTTCCGCAAGCACAGATACGCAGTATTTT. Translating it yields CASSPSSASTDTQYF. Combining the CDR3 with reference TRBV11-2 and TRBJ2-3 gives the whole variable domain EAGVAQSPRYKIIEKRQSVAFWCNPISGHATLYWYQQILGQGPKLLIQFQNNGVVDDSQLPKDRFSAERLKGVDSTLKIQPAKLEDSAVYLCASSPSSASTDTQYFGPGTRLTVL.

This clonotype was observed at least ten times. This rearrangement joins TRBV30 to TRBJ2-1; 11 positions agree with TRBD2. V trimming: 1 base; J trimming: 6 bases; junction bases outside the gene matches: 14. Germline CDR1 is GTSNPN and CDR2 is SVGIG (reference sequence). The CDR3 extends over 18 amino acids. CDR3 region: CAWSAIVLAGGPGNEQFF. As DNA, the CDR3 is TGTGCCTGGAGTGCAATCGTTTTAGCGGGGGGGCCGGGCAATGAGCAGTTCTTC.

This chain connects TRBV23-1 to TRBJ2-1; TRBD2 matches 15 bases. TRBV23-1 is an ORF for which the function is uncertain. V lost 6 bases to trimming and J lost 2 bases; unmatched junction nucleotides: 8. The CDR3 is made up of 18 amino acids. CDR3 DNA: TGCGCCAGCAGATGGACTAGCGGGAGGGCTTGGACCTACAATGAGCAGTTCTTC. This codes for CASRWTSGRAWTYNEQFF.